One and the same sample provided the 21 T cell receptor beta chains below, sequenced in a study of tumor-infiltrating lymphocytes in primary liver carcinoma. A constant-region primer primed TCR beta cDNA synthesis from roughly 500 ng of total RNA. Modified slightly, ARM-PCR produced TCR beta libraries over three nested multiplex PCR rounds. Use of TRBV1-TRBV30 forward primers with a C-beta reverse primer characterized the first two PCR rounds, which lasted around 10 cycles each. TCRdb itself ran the multiplex PCR reads through MiXCR, one entry per CDR3 protein. The table has fewer than 90,000 distinct CDR3 sequences, 72% seen once. Co-extraction of both nucleic acids (RNA and DNA) used about 17-31 mg of unsorted bulk tissue. The sample taken for sequencing was liver tumor tissue from sampling region 1. Subset noted: tumor region T1, superior pole. The receptor source for this set is a man aged 35 to 55 with primary liver carcinoma and hepatitis B virus infection.

As regards this clonotype: At one end the junction does not follow the germline gene, possibly because of a read error. The chain uses TRBV6-6 and TRBJ2-3; D might be TRBD1 (6 bases). The CDR3 runs to 15 residues. From germline, CDR1 is MNHNY and CDR2 SVGAGI (reference sequence). CDR3 coding DNA: TGTGCCAGCATGAGAGGGGACACCGCCACAGATGCGCAGTATTTT. This codes for CASMRGDTATDAQYF.

This chain joins TRBV14 and TRBJ2-2; D may be TRBD2 (5 bases). The DNA end is more similar to TRBJ2-3, so the J call may be wrong. This CDR3 has 13 amino acids. Germline V gene data show CDR1 as SGHDN and CDR2 as FVKESK. The CDR3 nucleotides read TGTGCCAGCAGCCCTTTGAACACCGGGGAGCAGTATTTT. The encoded protein is CASSPLNTGEQYF.

This clonotype was recorded only once. The V call is TRBV5-6, the J call TRBJ1-2; D not resolved. There are 12 residues in the CDR3. The germline V and J ends were trimmed by 10 bases and 7 bases, with 17 bases remaining between them. From germline, CDR1 is SGHDT and CDR2 YYEEEE. CDR3 sequence: CAGNLGPGGYTF. The DNA for the CDR3 is TGTGCCGGCAACTTGGGTCCGGGTGGCTACACCTTC.

The J gene is TRBJ2-1, the V gene TRBV28; D is tentatively TRBD1 or TRBD2 (6 bases each). Trimming left V 5 bases short and J 10 bases short, with 15 bases between. This CDR3 region has 13 residues. Germline V gene sequence: CDR1 MDHEN, CDR2 SYDVKM. The CDR3 loop reads CASSPSGAREQFF. The CDR3 DNA is TGTGCCAGCAGTCCTTCGGGGGCCCGGGAGCAGTTCTTC.

The V call is TRBV12-3 or TRBV12-4, the J call TRBJ2-1, with 9 bases aligning to TRBD2. The CDR3 has 14 residues. Unmatched junction bases numbered 5, after V lost 5 bases and J lost 6 bases. CDR3 nucleotide sequence: TGTGCCAGCAGTCGTATTAGCGGGAGCAATGAGCAGTTCTTC. Translated: CASSRISGSNEQFF.

This clonotype turned up a few times. A much larger clone differs by one base, so this may be a read error. The chain employs TRBV4-2 and TRBJ2-3; 9 bases match TRBD1. This CDR3 comprises 15 residues. Germline V gene lookup returns CDR1 LGHNA and CDR2 YNFKEQ. This CDR3 is CASSQGQGDLDMQYF. CDR3 nucleotide sequence: TGTGCCAGCAGCCAAGGACAGGGGGATTTGGATATGCAGTATTTT.

With respect to this clonotype: Given a much more abundant clone one base away, this may be a read error. V usage is TRBV28 and J usage is TRBJ2-3, with D unclear. The germline CDR1 and CDR2 sequences are MDHEN and SYDVKM. The CDR3 is made up of 12 amino acids. V dropped 7 bases and J dropped 7 bases, with 12 bases sitting between them. The chain's CDR3 is CASTPLLHTQYF. The CDR3 bases are TGTGCCAGCACTCCCCTTTTGCATACGCAGTATTTT.

Concerning this clonotype itself: Possible read error: a much larger clone is one base away. The chain has TRBV12-3 or TRBV12-4 and TRBJ2-5, with D uncertain. The CDR3 extends over 11 amino acids. The CDR3, as DNA: TGTACCAGCAGCCCCGAAGGGACCCAGTACTTC. This gives the protein CTSSPEGTQYF.

Points on this clonotype: One end of the junction varies from germline; a read error may be responsible. The chain carries TRBV11-2 and TRBJ2-3, with D perhaps TRBD2 (6 bases). Germline assignment: CDR1 SGHAT and CDR2 FQNNGV. The CDR3 is 17 residues long. CDR3 protein: CASSLVDTGSGEDTQYF. The CDR3 DNA sequence: TGTGCCAGCAGCTTAGTCGACACGGGGTCGGGAGAAGATACTCAGTATTTT. The full variable domain, rest sourced from reference TRBV11-2 and TRBJ2-3, is EAGVAQSPRYKIIEKRQSVAFWCNPISGHATLYWYQQILGQGPKLLIQFQNNGVVDDSQLPKDRFSAERLKGVDSTLKIQPAKLEDSAVYLCASSLVDTGSGEDTQYFGPGTRLTVL.

About this clonotype: The CDR3 does not close with the conserved phenylalanine or tryptophan, likely indicating a read error. This rearrangement joins TRBV6-6 to TRBJ1-2; no clear D gene. Germline V lookup: CDR1 MNHNY, CDR2 SVGAGI (reference sequence). Trimming took off 4 bases at V and 8 bases at J, with 14 bases between the two ends. This CDR3 is built from 13 residues. The CDR3: CASSFILLEGYTS. In DNA, the CDR3 is TGTGCCAGCAGTTTCATTCTTTTGGAGGGCTACACCTCC.

A word on this clonotype: The junction differs from germline at one of its ends, possibly a read error. This chain links TRBV11-2 with TRBJ2-7; no definite D call. CDR3 length equals 14 residues. Germline V gene data show CDR1 as SGHAT and CDR2 as FQNNGV. CDR3 coding DNA: TGTGGCAGCAGCTTAACCGACGGAGCCTACGAGCAGTGCTTT. Translated: CGSSLTDGAYEQCF.

V usage is TRBV10-3 and J usage is TRBJ2-5, with 8 nucleotides matching TRBD1. This CDR3 has 14 residues. Germline CDR1 is ENHRY and CDR2 is SYGVKD. Trimming removed 7 bases from V and 1 base from J; junction bases left unmatched: 5. For the CDR3, the DNA is TGTGCCATCAACGGACAGGGACGCCAAGAGACCCAGTACTTC. It codes for CAINGQGRQETQYF.

A word on this clonotype: The CDR3 carries no conserved terminal phenylalanine or tryptophan, so it likely arises from a read error. The chain joins TRBV4-1 to TRBJ1-1; D gene unclear. Germline values: CDR1 MGHRA, CDR2 YSYEKL. CDR3 length: 17 amino acids. The DNA of the CDR3 is TGCGCCAGCAGCCTGAAACAGCTGGAGGGAATGAACGCTGAAGCTTTCATT. It encodes CASSLKQLEGMNAEAFI.

Of note for this clonotype: An end of the junction does not agree with germline; a read error may underlie this. CDR3 nucleotides: TGCAGCGTTGGGTTGCAGAGGGAGGGCCCTTACGAACAGTACTTC. Its protein is CSVGLQREGPYEQYF. This chain uses TRBV29-1 with TRBJ2-7, with TRBD2 identical over 7 bases. Germline V gene data show CDR1 as SQVTM and CDR2 as ANQGSEA. The CDR3 runs to 15 residues.

Ten or more counts support this clonotype. The genes are TRBV6-1 and TRBJ2-3; 10 bases line up with TRBD2. V lost 2 bases to trimming and J lost 3 bases; unmatched junction nucleotides: 2. The germline V gene encodes CDR1 MNHNS and CDR2 SASEGT. The CDR3 covers 15 residues. The CDR3 spells CASSELAGETDTQYF. The CDR3 bases are TGTGCCAGCAGTGAACTAGCGGGAGAGACAGATACGCAGTATTTT.

This clonotype was recorded only once. The genes are TRBV10-1 and TRBJ2-2; TRBD2 matches at 10 bases. Germline values: CDR1 WNHNN, CDR2 SYGVQD (reference sequence). The CDR3 has 15 residues. Trimming cost V 9 bases and J 7 bases; bases outside gene matches: 11. The CDR3 nucleotides are TGCGCCAGTAGCGGGACTAGCGAGACGAACGGGGAGCTGTTTTTT. Its protein product is CASSGTSETNGELFF.

The chain is built from TRBV29-1 and TRBJ2-3, with a possible D match to TRBD1 (6 bases). The V gene's germline CDR1 is SQVTM and CDR2 ANQGSEA. V was trimmed by 6 bases and J by 14 bases, leaving 21 bases between them. CDR3 length: 12 residues. CDR3 sequence (DNA): TGCAGCGTCGCAGGGGAACGCCTCGGGGTGTATTTT. Residues: CSVAGERLGVYF.

As concerns this clonotype: This sequence may be a read error, since a much larger clone differs from it by one base. Here the CDR3 reads CASSQEPGHFNKKLFF. The CDR3 region has the DNA TGTGCCAGCAGCCAGGAACCGGGACACTTTAATAAAAAACTGTTTTTT. The chain links TRBV14 to TRBJ1-4, with D maybe TRBD1 (6 bases). CDR1 is SGHDN, CDR2 FVKESK, per germline. The CDR3 is 16 residues long.

A word on this clonotype: The germline gene is not matched at one end of the junction; a read error may be the cause. The V call is TRBV6-1, the J call TRBJ1-6, with unresolved D. The CDR3 has 12 amino acids. In germline, CDR1 is MNHNS, CDR2 SASEGT. Written as DNA, the CDR3 is TGTGCCGGCTGTTTGGGAAATTCGCCCCTCCACTTT. It is translated as CAGCLGNSPLHF.

With respect to this clonotype: Lacking the conserved final phenylalanine or tryptophan, this CDR3 likely reflects a read error. The DNA is omitted, as the CDR3 cannot be located on it reliably, and the CDR3 follows TCRdb's listing. The rearrangement uses TRBV21-1 and TRBJ2-2; the table's D call of TRBD2 was not tested on the DNA. TRBV21-1 is classified as a pseudogene. 15 amino acids form the CDR3, both terminal residues included. CDR3 residues: CAGPLGSPSTGELFL.

Regarding this clonotype: At one of its ends the junction is not consistent with the germline gene, which may arise from a read error. The chain has TRBV6-5 and TRBJ2-7; either TRBD1 or TRBD2 may fit D (6 bases each). Germline-derived CDR1 and CDR2 are MNHEY and SVGAGI. CDR3 size: 14 residues. The CDR3 DNA sequence: TGTGCCAGTAGTTACTCCGGAGGGGGTGGAGAGCAGTACTTC. The encoded protein is CASSYSGGGGEQYF.